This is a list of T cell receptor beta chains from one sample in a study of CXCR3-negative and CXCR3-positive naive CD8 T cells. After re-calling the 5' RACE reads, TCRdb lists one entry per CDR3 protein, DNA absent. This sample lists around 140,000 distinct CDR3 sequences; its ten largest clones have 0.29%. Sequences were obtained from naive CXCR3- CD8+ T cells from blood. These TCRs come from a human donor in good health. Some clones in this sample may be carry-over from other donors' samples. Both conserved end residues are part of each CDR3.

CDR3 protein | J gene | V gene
CSVEEGFNYGYTF | TRBJ1-2 | TRBV29-1
CSAAGTSGRGGYEQYF | TRBJ2-7 | TRBV20-1
CSVEEGTGSTSGGLYNEQFF | TRBJ2-1 | TRBV29-1
CSARADGRPDYGYTF | TRBJ1-2 | TRBV20-1
CASSLLAGHLPRTGELFF | TRBJ2-2 | TRBV7-3
CASSKVGTDSYEQYF | TRBJ2-7 | TRBV21-1
CASSTPGRISDTQYF | TRBJ2-3 | TRBV9
CASSLVGGGMNTEAFF | TRBJ1-1 | TRBV5-6
CSVEDLGTSVYNEQFF | TRBJ2-1 | TRBV29-1
CASNRGQGSYNEQFF | TRBJ2-1 | TRBV28
CSAEPGEVGELFF | TRBJ2-2 | TRBV29-1
CASSPGTRRFQETQYF | TRBJ2-5 | TRBV7-3
CASSQNPLSTAQLASAGGHEQYF | TRBJ2-7 | TRBV23-1
CATSDFSAGSYEQYF | TRBJ2-7 | TRBV24-1
CASSPSSGSPLHF | TRBJ1-6 | TRBV9
CASSFTALAGVPTGELFF | TRBJ2-2 | TRBV12-3/TRBV12-4
CASSSWTGDTDTQYF | TRBJ2-3 | TRBV28
CASSSRDKELNTEAFF | TRBJ1-1 | TRBV5-6
CASSLEGDYGYTF | TRBJ1-2 | TRBV5-1
CASSQGQGDQYF | TRBJ2-5 | TRBV4-1
CASSVALTRDRAYNEQFF | TRBJ2-1 | TRBV7-6
CASSASGTSVEQYF | TRBJ2-7 | TRBV9
CASSQGIGLNTEAFF | TRBJ1-1 | TRBV4-1
CASSQKGAVNTIYF | TRBJ1-3 | TRBV23-1
CASSLFGNEQFF | TRBJ2-1 | TRBV27
CASSGSDRTNRAGGRGNEQFF | TRBJ2-1 | TRBV2
CSVEDPAASYNEQFF | TRBJ2-1 | TRBV29-1
CASSQRFSYEQYF | TRBJ2-7 | TRBV27
CASSLYPGGRGTEAFF | TRBJ1-1 | TRBV28
CSVEGRLTYEQYF | TRBJ2-7 | TRBV29-1
CSVESGVGEQYF | TRBJ2-7 | TRBV29-1
CASSPSGTGTYNEQFF | TRBJ2-1 | TRBV18
CASSYPNYEQYF | TRBJ2-7 | TRBV6-6
CASSFEAGGPDEQFF | TRBJ2-1 | TRBV28
CSVEQGDTYEQYF | TRBJ2-7 | TRBV29-1
CASSQTGAATDTQYF | TRBJ2-3 | TRBV7-3
CASSPGLIYEQYF | TRBJ2-7 | TRBV12-3/TRBV12-4
CASSLEPSTDTQYF | TRBJ2-3 | TRBV28